The next 27 T cell receptor beta chains were all read from a single sample in a study of CD8 T cells in Susac syndrome. With random hexamers, reverse transcription was performed on about 0.5 to 1 ug of RNA. TCRdb recomputed calls from the immunoSEQ multiplex PCR reads with MiXCR, one row per CDR3 protein. The table has under 200,000 distinct CDR3 sequences, 94% seen once. Sequencing was performed on CD4+ T cells from PBMCs. The receptor source for this set is a human donor with Susac syndrome.

The count of this clonotype is one. J is TRBJ2-5 and V is TRBV11-2; D gene uncertain. Trimming cost V 1 base and J 5 bases, with 8 bases left between them. CDR1 is SGHAT and CDR2 is FQNNGV in the germline V gene. The CDR3 spans 13 residues. The CDR3 loop reads CASSLGPEETQYF. CDR3 DNA: TGTGCCAGCAGCTTAGGCCCTGAGGAGACCCAGTACTTC.

This clonotype was seen just once. The chain recombines TRBV4-2 with TRBJ2-7, with 7 bases matching TRBD1. Trimming at V came to 1 base and at J to 2 bases, leaving 5 bases not matched to a gene. Germline V gene sequence: CDR1 LGHNA, CDR2 YNFKEQ. This CDR3 is 15 amino acids long. The CDR3 region has the DNA TGTGCCAGCAGCCAAGGACAGGGCGTTACCTACGAGCAGTACTTC. It codes for CASSQGQGVTYEQYF.

The chain is built from TRBV29-1 and TRBJ2-1; D is ambiguous. This CDR3 is 14 amino acids long. CDR1 is SQVTM and CDR2 is ANQGSEA in the germline V gene. Trimming removed 3 bases at V and 2 bases at J, with 11 bases between. The DNA for the CDR3 is TGCAGCGTTGAGTGGGTCAGTACCTACAATGAGCAGTTCTTC. It encodes CSVEWVSTYNEQFF.

The chain recombines TRBV7-2 with TRBJ1-6, with a possible D match to TRBD1 (6 bases). Germline CDR1 is SGHTA and CDR2 is FQGNSA. This CDR3 has 15 amino acids. Trimming stripped 5 bases from V and 10 bases from J, with 18 bases between. The chain's CDR3 is CASSPGWGHPSPLHF. CDR3 sequence (DNA): TGTGCCAGCAGCCCCGGATGGGGGCACCCGTCACCCCTCCACTTT.

The rearrangement links TRBV4-3 to TRBJ2-7, with D unresolved. The length of the CDR3 is 16 residues. V lost 1 base and J lost 0, with 13 bases in between. The germline CDR1 and CDR2 sequences are LGHNA and YSLEER. This CDR3 reads CASSQGEPESSYEQYF. The CDR3 nucleotides read TGCGCCAGCAGCCAAGGGGAACCAGAGAGCTCCTACGAGCAGTACTTC.

The V call is TRBV29-1, the J call TRBJ2-1, with TRBD2 as a possible D gene (5 bases). CDR3 size: 16 residues. Trimming pared 1 base from V and 1 base from J, leaving 14 bases between. In germline, CDR1 is SQVTM, CDR2 ANQGSEA. The CDR3 protein is CSVEASYRGSYNEQFF. Here the CDR3 DNA reads TGCAGCGTTGAAGCCTCTTATAGAGGGTCCTACAATGAGCAGTTCTTC.

This rearrangement joins TRBV6-5 to TRBJ2-1; no reliable D call. Germline V lookup: CDR1 MNHEY, CDR2 SVGAGI. Trimming cost V 10 bases and J 8 bases, with 15 bases left between them. CDR3 length: 12 residues. The DNA of the CDR3 is TGTGCCACCACCTACAGCACCGATGAGCAGTTCTTC. Translated, it gives CATTYSTDEQFF.

This rearrangement joins TRBV5-4 to TRBJ1-5; TRBD1 aligns across 10 bases. This CDR3 region has 15 residues. V trimming: 3 bases; J trimming: 4 bases; junction bases outside the gene matches: 4. Germline assignment: CDR1 SGHNT and CDR2 YYREEE (reference sequence). CDR3 residues: CASSYQGQGNQPQHF. The CDR3 DNA follows: TGTGCCAGCAGCTATCAGGGACAGGGGAATCAGCCCCAGCATTTT.

The J gene is TRBJ2-5, the V gene TRBV4-3, with TRBD2 matching over 9 bases. Germline CDR1 is LGHNA and CDR2 is YSLEER. The CDR3 spans 16 residues. V trimming: 2 bases; J trimming: 5 bases; junction bases outside the gene matches: 9. This CDR3 is CASSQNGAGGGETQYF. The CDR3 DNA reads as TGCGCCAGCAGCCAAAACGGAGCGGGGGGAGGTGAGACCCAGTACTTC.

The rearrangement uses TRBV3-1 and TRBJ1-2; the D gene is possibly TRBD1 (5 bases). V was pared by 6 bases and J by 6 bases, with 20 bases between. The CDR3 totals 15 residues. Germline V gives CDR1 LGHDT, CDR2 YNNKEL (reference sequence). The CDR3 DNA is TGTGCCAGCAGGGGAGGTTGGGGCGCATCAGATGGCTACACCTTC. The encoded protein is CASRGGWGASDGYTF.

The gene calls are TRBV2 and TRBJ2-1; 7 bases fit TRBD2. Germline CDR1 is SNHLY and CDR2 is FYNNEI. Trimming at V came to 3 bases and at J to 6 bases, leaving 5 bases not matched to a gene. This CDR3 has 14 residues. This CDR3 is CASSDAGVLNEQFF. The CDR3 coding sequence is TGTGCCAGCAGTGATGCGGGGGTGCTCAATGAGCAGTTCTTC.

The chain links TRBV20-1 to TRBJ2-7; tentative D call: TRBD2 (6 bases). V was cut by 1 base and J by 3 bases, with 13 bases left in between. Germline assignment: CDR1 DFQATT and CDR2 SNEGSKA (reference sequence). The CDR3 spans 14 residues. CDR3 DNA: TGCAGTGCTAGAGTGGCAGGGAGGAACTACGAGCAGTACTTC. Amino acid sequence: CSARVAGRNYEQYF.

The chain links TRBV20-1 to TRBJ2-7; 9 nucleotides match TRBD2. Losses at the gene ends were 4 bases for V and 0 bases for J; bases not matched to a gene: 10. The CDR3 loop spans 16 amino acids. The germline V gene encodes CDR1 DFQATT and CDR2 SNEGSKA (reference sequence). The CDR3, as DNA: TGCAGTGCTATTGAGCTAGCGGGGACTCGCTCCTACGAGCAGTACTTC. Protein product: CSAIELAGTRSYEQYF.

The chain carries TRBV7-9 and TRBJ1-1; D gene uncertain. Germline CDR1 is SEHNR and CDR2 is FQNEAQ (reference sequence). V lost 3 bases to trimming and J lost 1 base, with 6 bases between them. The CDR3 contains 13 residues. This CDR3 is CASSLYENTEAFF. The DNA of the CDR3 is TGTGCCAGCAGCTTGTACGAGAACACTGAAGCTTTCTTT.

The chain employs TRBV4-2 and TRBJ2-1; D perhaps matches TRBD2 (6 bases). V was shortened by 2 bases and J by 7 bases, with 18 bases between the two germline ends. The CDR3 has 16 amino acids. Per the germline V gene, CDR1 is LGHNA and CDR2 is YNFKEQ. The CDR3 DNA reads TGTGCCAGCAGCCAACATCCGGCTAGCGCGCAGAATGAGCAGTTCTTC. Its translation is CASSQHPASAQNEQFF.

This chain connects TRBV15 to TRBJ2-5; 10 bases agree with TRBD1. The CDR3 extends over 15 amino acids. Germline V gene data show CDR1 as LNHNV and CDR2 as YYDKDF (reference sequence). With V trimmed by 3 bases and J by 5 bases, 6 bases remained unmatched. As DNA, the CDR3 is TGTGCCACCAGCAGCGGAGGACAGGGGGAGGAGACCCAGTACTTC. Encoded protein: CATSSGGQGEETQYF.

V usage is TRBV5-1 and J usage is TRBJ1-6; 9 positions agree with TRBD1. Germline V gives CDR1 SGHRS, CDR2 YFSETQ. This CDR3 comprises 14 residues. V gave up 4 bases and J gave up 7 bases; unmatched junction bases: 3. The CDR3 loop is CASSVGQGNSPLHF. The CDR3 nucleotides read TGCGCCAGCAGCGTTGGACAGGGGAATTCACCCCTCCACTTT.

This chain joins TRBV11-2 and TRBJ1-1; D is undetermined. Per germline, CDR1 SGHAT and CDR2 FQNNGV. CDR3 length equals 14 residues. Trimming cost V 0 bases and J 1 base, with 6 bases left between them. The CDR3 coding sequence is TGTGCCAGCAGCTTAGATCTGGCGAACACTGAAGCTTTCTTT. Its protein product is CASSLDLANTEAFF.

The V gene is TRBV20-1, the J gene TRBJ2-3, with 7 bases identical to TRBD2. The CDR3 has 13 residues. The V gene's germline CDR1 is DFQATT and CDR2 SNEGSKA (reference sequence). With 6 bases clipped from V and 6 bases from J, the junction kept 9 bases outside the gene matches. The CDR3 nucleotides are TGCAGTGCCCTCCCGACTAGCCCCGATACGCAGTATTTT. It specifies CSALPTSPDTQYF.

The chain carries TRBV2 and TRBJ2-7, with D unclear. V was clipped by 4 bases and J by 5 bases, with 6 bases between them. CDR3 length: 11 amino acids. The germline V gene has CDR1 SNHLY and CDR2 FYNNEI. The CDR3 protein is CASSGVDEQYF. The CDR3, as DNA: TGTGCCAGCAGTGGAGTAGACGAGCAGTACTTC.

The genes are TRBV2 and TRBJ1-1; TRBD1 matches 8 bases. Per the germline V gene, CDR1 is SNHLY and CDR2 is FYNNEI. After removal of 2 bases from V and 0 bases from J, the junction contained 5 bases not matched to a gene. The CDR3 is made up of 16 amino acids. CDR3: CASSEQGARMNTEAFF. CDR3 DNA: TGTGCCAGCAGTGAACAGGGGGCGCGTATGAACACTGAAGCTTTCTTT. Supplemented by reference TRBV2 and TRBJ1-1, the full variable domain reads EPEVTQTPSHQVTQMGQEVILRCVPISNHLYFYWYRQILGQKVEFLVSFYNNEISEKSEIFDDQFSVERPDGSNFTLKIRSTKLEDSAMYFCASSEQGARMNTEAFFGQGTRLTVV.

This clonotype was seen a few times. This chain links TRBV7-2 with TRBJ1-2; maybe TRBD1 (6 bases). The ends were cut back, 4 bases at V and 2 bases at J, with 8 bases in the middle. The germline V gene has CDR1 SGHTA and CDR2 FQGNSA. The CDR3 contains 13 residues. CDR3 nucleotide sequence: TGTGCCAGCAGCTCAGGGGCAAACTATGGCTACACCTTC. This translates into CASSSGANYGYTF.

The chain couples TRBV7-9 to TRBJ1-2; no reliable D call. The CDR3 contains 12 residues. Germline values: CDR1 SEHNR, CDR2 FQNEAQ (reference sequence). Trimming removed 4 bases at V and 5 bases at J, with 8 bases between. The CDR3 reads CASSSNPYGYTF. CDR3 coding DNA: TGTGCCAGCAGCTCCAACCCATATGGCTACACCTTC.

The CDR3 sequence: CASSPQGAVSYEQYF. The DNA of the CDR3 is TGTGCCAGCAGTCCACAGGGGGCGGTTTCCTACGAGCAGTACTTC. The chain employs TRBV6-5 and TRBJ2-7; 9 nucleotides match TRBD1. The CDR3 sequence is 15 residues long. Germline CDR1 reads MNHEY; CDR2 reads SVGAGI. V was pared by 5 bases and J by 1 base, with 6 bases of the junction left unmatched.

The chain recombines TRBV12-3 or TRBV12-4 with TRBJ1-2; maybe TRBD1 (6 bases). The CDR3 length is 14 residues. V lost 3 bases and J lost 4, with 12 bases in between. In DNA form, the CDR3 reads TGTGCCAGCAGTTTTAACAGGGAGGGCTATGGCTACACCTTC. It yields the protein CASSFNREGYGYTF.

Notes on this clonotype: One end of the junction fails to match germline, which may point to a read error. V usage is TRBV7-7 and J usage is TRBJ2-2; possible D gene TRBD2, 6 bases. CDR1 is SSHAT, CDR2 FNYEAQ, per germline (reference sequence). CDR3 length: 16 amino acids. The CDR3 region is CASSLDGGVNTGELFF. The CDR3, as DNA: TGTGCTAGCAGCTTAGACGGCGGGGTGAACACCGGGGAGCTGTTTTTT.

CDR3 region: CASSLDAGGLENEQFF. The CDR3 DNA sequence: TGTGCCAGCAGCTTGGACGCGGGGGGGCTTGAAAATGAGCAGTTCTTC. V and J are TRBV5-4 and TRBJ2-1; 9 nucleotides align to TRBD2. Unmatched junction bases numbered 8, after V lost 0 bases and J lost 7 bases. The CDR3 totals 16 residues. Germline loops: CDR1 SGHNT, CDR2 YYREEE (reference sequence).